These T cell receptor beta chains were read from a single sample in a study of T cell repertoires in cytomegalovirus infection. Using its own MiXCR run on the reads, TCRdb lists one record per CDR3 protein. The sample consists of approximately 120,000 distinct CDR3 sequences, around 30% of them appearing once. Their recognized antigens are unknown. This material consisted of CD8+ T cells from cultured PBMCs, taken from culture after CMV antigen stimulation. These receptors were collected from a human donor in good health (CMV status not recorded). Some clones in this sample may be carry-over from other donors' samples. CDR3s include the opening cysteine and the closing phenylalanine or tryptophan. D genes are given only for firm matches. A clone size is listed for some rows: how often the clone was seen (once, few, many), or a class if it is expanded.

v_gene,j_gene,abundance,d_gene,len,CDR3nt,CDR3aa
TRBV7-9,TRBJ2-2,-,-,15,TGTGCCAGCAGAGAGGTGGCAGGGCTCACCGGGGAGCTGTTTTTT,CASREVAGLTGELFF
TRBV6-2/TRBV6-3,TRBJ2-1,-,TRBD2,15,TGTGCCAGCAGTTACTTAGCGGGGGGGTACAATGAGCAGTTCTTC,CASSYLAGGYNEQFF
TRBV6-1,TRBJ2-7,few,TRBD2,15,TGTGCCAGCAGTGAAGCGGGGAGGGGCCCCTACGAGCAGTACTTC,CASSEAGRGPYEQYF
TRBV20-1,TRBJ2-7,-,-,13,TGCAGTGCTAGAGACGGGACCACCTACGAGCAGTACTTC,CSARDGTTYEQYF
TRBV6-2/TRBV6-3,TRBJ2-4,many,-,16,TGTGCCAGCAGCTCTGGGCAGACCCTAGCCAAAAACATTCAGTACTTC,CASSSGQTLAKNIQYF
TRBV5-1,TRBJ2-7,-,-,15,TGCGCCAGCAGCTTGTGGCAGGGGGGATCCTACGAGCAGTACTTC,CASSLWQGGSYEQYF
TRBV7-8,TRBJ2-5,few,-,17,TGTGCCAGCCTTTTTTGGGTGAAGACTTCATTCCAAGAGACCCAGTACTTC,CASLFWVKTSFQETQYF
TRBV7-8,TRBJ2-2,many,-,15,TGTGCCAGCAGCTGGACAAGAACGAACACCGGGGAGCTGTTTTTT,CASSWTRTNTGELFF
TRBV7-8,TRBJ1-1,few,TRBD1,16,TGTGCCAGCAGCTTGCGGGGGACAGGGATGAACACTGAAGCTTTCTTT,CASSLRGTGMNTEAFF
TRBV7-2,TRBJ1-1,many,-,14,TGTGCCAGCAGCTTAGGGGGGGTTGGCACTGAAGCTTTCTTT,CASSLGGVGTEAFF
TRBV2,TRBJ1-1,-,TRBD1,15,TGTGCCAGCAGTCCTACGACAGGGTTGAACACTGAAGCTTTCTTT,CASSPTTGLNTEAFF
TRBV11-2,TRBJ1-2,-,-,13,TGTGCCAGCAGCTTAGGTGACGCGTGGGGCTACACCTTC,CASSLGDAWGYTF
TRBV29-1,TRBJ2-6,-,-,13,TGCAGCGTTAGGTTCTCTGGGGCCAACGTCCTGACTTTC,CSVRFSGANVLTF
TRBV6-1,TRBJ2-3,-,-,15,TGTGCCAGCAGTGAATCACCCGGAGAGCATGATACGCAGTATTTT,CASSESPGEHDTQYF
TRBV7-2,TRBJ1-4,many,-,17,TGTGCCAGCAGCTTAGACCCCGTGGGGTCAACTAATGAAAAACTGTTTTTT,CASSLDPVGSTNEKLFF
TRBV7-9,TRBJ1-4,-,-,13,TGTGCCAGCAGCTTCGAGGGAGACGAAAAACTGTTTTTT,CASSFEGDEKLFF
TRBV7-6,TRBJ2-7,-,-,13,TGTGCCAGCAGCCCCGTACCTGACTACGAGCAGTACTTC,CASSPVPDYEQYF
TRBV27,TRBJ2-7,few,TRBD1,16,TGTGCCAGCAGTTTATCGGGACAGGGGGCCCCCTACGAGCAGTACTTC,CASSLSGQGAPYEQYF
TRBV7-2,TRBJ2-1,many,TRBD1,13,TGTGCCAGCTCCCCAGGGGGTGGCGATGAGCAGTTCTTC,CASSPGGGDEQFF
TRBV5-1,TRBJ1-2,few,-,14,TGCGCCAGCAGCTTGTATGATGAGGAGTATGGCTACACCTTC,CASSLYDEEYGYTF
TRBV19,TRBJ2-1,-,TRBD1,19,TGTGCCAGTAGTATAGCGGGGACAGGGGAGACGAGCTCCTACAATGAGCAGTTCTTC,CASSIAGTGETSSYNEQFF
TRBV10-3,TRBJ2-1,few,TRBD2,14,TGTGCCATCTCTTTAGCGGGGGGTTACAATGAGCAGTTCTTC,CAISLAGGYNEQFF
TRBV5-1,TRBJ1-1,-,-,13,TGCGCCAGCTCTAGGAGGCAGGACACTGAAGCTTTCTTT,CASSRRQDTEAFF
TRBV4-1,TRBJ2-5,-,-,18,TGCGCCAGCAGCCAAAGACCCGAGGGTGGCGTAACCCAAGAGACCCAGTACTTC,CASSQRPEGGVTQETQYF
TRBV19,TRBJ1-3,few,TRBD1,14,TGTGCCAGTAGTATGCACAGGGGTTTGGACACCATATATTTT,CASSMHRGLDTIYF
TRBV20-1,TRBJ1-3,-,-,15,TGCAGTGCTCCGCAACCCGAAGGGGCTGGAAACACCATATATTTT,CSAPQPEGAGNTIYF
TRBV11-2,TRBJ2-5,-,TRBD2,20,TGTGCCAGCAGCTCTCCCCGTAACCCCACCGGGACTAGTGGACAAGAGACCCAGTACTTC,CASSSPRNPTGTSGQETQYF
TRBV28,TRBJ2-7,-,-,14,TGTGCCAGCAATCGGGGGGCGATCCACTACGAGCAGTACTTC,CASNRGAIHYEQYF
TRBV28,TRBJ2-7,few,TRBD1,13,TGTGCCAGCCTTGGGACAGGCCCCTACGAGCAGTACTTC,CASLGTGPYEQYF
TRBV19,TRBJ1-1,-,TRBD1,15,TGTGCCAGTAGTGTTGACAGGGTTGGTGACACTGAAGCTTTCTTT,CASSVDRVGDTEAFF
TRBV2,TRBJ2-1,-,TRBD2,16,TGTGCCAGCAGCGGACTAGCGGGGGGCCTCCTCGATGAGCAGTTCTTC,CASSGLAGGLLDEQFF
TRBV6-2/TRBV6-3,TRBJ2-7,-,TRBD1,15,TGTGCCAGCAGTTACGACAGGGGCGCAACCTACGAGCAGTACTTC,CASSYDRGATYEQYF
TRBV29-1,TRBJ1-3,once,-,12,TGCAGCGGAACGGGCTCTGGAAACACCATATATTTT,CSGTGSGNTIYF
TRBV27,TRBJ2-7,-,TRBD1,16,TGTGCCAGCAGTCTCAACCTCCGGGACAGCTCCTACGAGCAGTACTTC,CASSLNLRDSSYEQYF
TRBV12-3/TRBV12-4,TRBJ2-2,-,TRBD1,14,TGTGCCAGCAGCTGGACAGGGCGCACCGGGGAGCTGTTTTTT,CASSWTGRTGELFF
TRBV29-1,TRBJ2-1,-,-,12,TGCAGCGTTGATTTGAGCGGCAATGAGCAGTTCTTC,CSVDLSGNEQFF
TRBV4-2,TRBJ1-2,-,-,18,TGTGCCAGCAGCCAAGACCAAGCCCGACTCGCAAATAACTATGGCTACACCTTC,CASSQDQARLANNYGYTF